This T cell receptor (beta chain) appears in the sequencing data of a study of cytomegalovirus exposure and HLA in healthy donors. Study summary: Prior work identified some 120 million unique TCR beta sequences in roughly 190 million T cells.

Germline values: CDR1 SNHLY, CDR2 FYNNEI. This CDR3 has 14 amino acids. V was cut by 5 bases and J by 1 base, with 11 bases left in between. General study findings and limits: Follow-up analysis found HLA locus-dependent TCR association rates, highest for DRB1 and lowest for HLA-C. Reported performance of the classifier showed diagnosis of cytomegalovirus status with high specificity and sensitivity.

PCR used 60 Vbeta primers and 13 Jbeta primers. Method: immunoSEQ multiplex PCR; TCRdb's copy keeps in-frame clones and lacks some. The sample holds fewer than 60,000 clones, around three quarters seen once. A remark on this clone: Its antigen is unknown.

The J gene is TRBJ1-1, the V gene TRBV2; D not resolved. This TCR was recovered from a woman aged 35 to 49 in good health and CMV-seropositive. Sequenced sample: PBMCs. The chain's CDR3 is CASSKSESNTEAFF. The CDR3 coding sequence is TGTGCCAGCAGTAAGAGCGAATCGAACACTGAAGCTTTCTTT.